The 27 T cell receptor beta chains given below trace back to one sample, sequenced in a study of blood T cell repertoires in COVID-19. TCRdb's table, derived via immunoSEQ multiplex PCR, lists solely in-frame clones and lacks some. This table holds 150,000 to 200,000 clones, about 85% found once. Sequencing was done on a sample of peripheral blood. These receptors were taken from a woman at least 80 years old with acute or convalescent COVID-19.

CDR3 nucleotide sequence: TGTGCCAGTAGTATCGACACCAATCTGGGTGGCTACACCTTC. It translates to CASSIDTNLGGYTF. The chain is built from TRBV19 and TRBJ1-2; D gene ambiguous. Germline V gene data show CDR1 as LNHDA and CDR2 as SQIVND (reference sequence). The CDR3 covers 14 residues. V was cut by 3 bases and J by 7 bases, with 15 bases left in between.

The V call is TRBV28, the J call TRBJ1-5; D ambiguous. V lost 5 bases, J lost 5 bases, and 13 bases lay in between. The CDR3 spans 14 residues. Germline values: CDR1 MDHEN, CDR2 SYDVKM. CDR3 protein: CASSLNLGDQPQHF. CDR3 coding DNA: TGTGCCAGCAGTCTTAACCTGGGCGATCAGCCCCAGCATTTT.

This chain links TRBV5-1 with TRBJ1-6, with D unclear. Trimming took off 1 base at V and 8 bases at J, with 4 bases between the two ends. The CDR3 extends over 12 amino acids. Per the germline V gene, CDR1 is SGHRS and CDR2 is YFSETQ. The CDR3 nucleotides are TGCGCCAGCAGCTTGTCAGATTCACCCCTCCACTTT. This codes for CASSLSDSPLHF.

V gene TRBV5-1 combines with J gene TRBJ1-2, with 7 bases aligning to TRBD1. This CDR3 has 14 residues. V trimming: 4 bases; J trimming: 0 bases; junction bases outside the gene matches: 3. Germline assignment: CDR1 SGHRS and CDR2 YFSETQ. This CDR3 reads CASSPGTANYGYTF. CDR3 coding DNA: TGCGCCAGCAGCCCGGGGACAGCTAACTATGGCTACACCTTC.

This sequence joins TRBV10-3 and TRBJ1-1, with 9 nucleotides matching TRBD1. Germline V gene data show CDR1 as ENHRY and CDR2 as SYGVKD. J was trimmed by 4 bases and V by 7 bases; bases with no gene match: 7. The CDR3 runs to 14 residues. The CDR3 DNA follows: TGTGCCATCAAGAATACAGGGGGCGGCACTGAAGCTTTCTTT. Its translation: CAIKNTGGGTEAFF.

With regard to this clone: One end of the junction is discordant with germline, which a read error may explain. V gene TRBV10-3 combines with J gene TRBJ1-1, with 8 nucleotides matching TRBD1. The CDR3 sequence is 14 residues long. Germline values: CDR1 ENHRY, CDR2 SYGVKD. The CDR3 spells CAITETGANTEAFF. In DNA form, the CDR3 reads TGTGCCATCACTGAGACAGGGGCGAACACTGAAGCTTTCTTT.

The chain has TRBV5-1 and TRBJ2-6; possibly TRBD2 for D (6 bases). V shed 0 bases and J shed 3 bases, with 16 bases lying between them. The CDR3 length is 18 residues. CDR1 and CDR2 from the germline V gene are SGHRS and YFSETQ. As DNA, the CDR3 is TGCGCCAGCAGCTTGGTGAGGGAGGACGGGTATGGGGCCAACGTCCTGACTTTC. Residues: CASSLVREDGYGANVLTF.

The chain is built from TRBV2 and TRBJ2-4; D possibly corresponds to TRBD1 (6 bases). V was trimmed by 7 bases and J by 12 bases, leaving 16 bases between them. The CDR3 consists of 12 residues. Per germline, CDR1 SNHLY and CDR2 FYNNEI. This CDR3 reads CASTKGEGGQYF. DNA of the CDR3: TGTGCCAGCACCAAGGGGGAAGGGGGTCAGTACTTC.

The chain couples TRBV30 to TRBJ1-3, with D uncertain. Germline lookup yields CDR1 GTSNPN and CDR2 SVGIG (reference sequence). Trimming shortened V by 0 bases and J by 6 bases, and 9 bases separated the two germline ends. This CDR3 comprises 13 residues. The CDR3 sequence is CAWSVSRLNTIYF. DNA of the CDR3: TGTGCCTGGAGTGTGAGCCGTCTAAACACCATATATTTT.

For the CDR3, the DNA is TGTGCCAGCTCACCACTACAGGGGAACTACGAGCAGTACTTC. It specifies CASSPLQGNYEQYF. This sequence joins TRBV18 and TRBJ2-7; 7 bases agree with TRBD1. The CDR3 has 14 amino acids. CDR1 is KGHSH, CDR2 LQKENI, per germline. The V and J ends lost 1 base and 3 bases, in that order; junction bases with no gene match: 3.

The gene calls are TRBV10-1 and TRBJ2-7; D remains ambiguous. Trimming removed 2 bases at V and 1 base at J, with 6 bases between. The CDR3 runs 13 residues. In germline, CDR1 is WNHNN, CDR2 SYGVQD (reference sequence). CDR3 region: CASSEDGSYEQYF. The CDR3 DNA reads TGCGCCAGCAGTGAGGACGGGTCCTACGAGCAGTACTTC.

The V gene is TRBV10-3, the J gene TRBJ2-1; 8 positions agree with TRBD2. V gave up 0 bases and J gave up 8 bases; unmatched junction bases: 9. This CDR3 has 16 amino acids. CDR1 and CDR2 from the germline V gene are ENHRY and SYGVKD. The CDR3 is CAISESPGRAGYEQFF. The CDR3 DNA reads as TGTGCCATCAGTGAGTCCCCCGGGAGGGCCGGCTATGAGCAGTTCTTC.

The chain recombines TRBV9 with TRBJ2-7; no definite D call. Germline CDR1 reads SGDLS; CDR2 reads YYNGEE. CDR3 size: 13 residues. V was cut by 0 bases and J by 4 bases, with 8 bases left in between. Here the CDR3 DNA reads TGTGCCAGCAGCGTAGGAACGGAGTACGAGCAGTACTTC. It encodes CASSVGTEYEQYF. The entire variable domain, with the rest obtained from reference TRBV9 and TRBJ2-7, is as follows: DSGVTQTPKHLITATGQRVTLRCSPRSGDLSVYWYQQSLDQGLQFLIQYYNGEERAKGNILERFSAQQFPDLHSELNLSSLELGDSALYFCASSVGTEYEQYFGPGTRLTVT.

The rearrangement joins TRBV11-3 to TRBJ2-1; 8 nucleotides line up with TRBD2. After removal of 5 bases from V and 5 bases from J, the junction contained 11 bases not matched to a gene. The CDR3 covers 16 residues. Germline CDR1 and CDR2: SGHNT and YENEEA. The chain's CDR3 is CASSPSKAGAHNEQFF. In nucleotides, the CDR3 is TGTGCCAGCAGCCCCAGCAAAGCGGGAGCCCACAATGAGCAGTTCTTC.

The table lists this clone with a few counts. The rearrangement uses TRBV6-2 or TRBV6-3 and TRBJ1-2; the D gene is possibly TRBD1 (6 bases). The V gene's germline CDR1 is MNHEY and CDR2 SVGEGT. V lost 6 bases, J lost 4 bases, and 15 bases lay in between. The CDR3 runs to 14 residues. The DNA of the CDR3 is TGTGCCAGCAGCCTCAGGGACACCGGCTATGGCTACACCTTC. Amino acid sequence: CASSLRDTGYGYTF.

The chain carries TRBV27 and TRBJ2-5, with 8 bases that match TRBD2. CDR3 length: 16 amino acids. Trimming removed 3 bases from V and 5 bases from J; junction bases left unmatched: 11. The germline gives CDR1 MNHEY, CDR2 SMNVEV (reference sequence). The CDR3 DNA reads as TGTGCCAGCAGTTTTTATACGGGGGGGACACGGGAGACCCAGTACTTC. The encoded protein is CASSFYTGGTRETQYF.

This clone came up once. J is TRBJ1-6 and V is TRBV5-1; tentatively, D is TRBD1 (5 bases). The CDR3 sequence is 15 residues long. Germline V gives CDR1 SGHRS, CDR2 YFSETQ. V was clipped by 4 bases and J by 9 bases, with 17 bases between them. The CDR3 DNA is TGCGCCAGCAGCCTGGGGGGACTAGCCCCTTCACCCCTCCACTTT. Its protein product is CASSLGGLAPSPLHF.

The rearrangement uses TRBV5-4 and TRBJ1-2; the match to TRBD1 covers 11 bases. Germline CDR1 reads SGHNT; CDR2 reads YYREEE (reference sequence). V shed 0 bases, J shed 8 bases, and the junction held 6 bases outside the gene matches. CDR3 length: 15 residues. The CDR3 sequence is CASSLDGQGARGYTF. CDR3 sequence (DNA): TGTGCCAGCAGCTTGGACGGACAGGGGGCGCGAGGCTACACCTTC.

This clone was picked up one time. The gene calls are TRBV11-2 and TRBJ2-7; no clear D gene. This CDR3 spans 14 amino acids. Between the trimmed V and J ends, which lost 4 bases and 5 bases, there was a span of 15 bases. Germline V gene sequence: CDR1 SGHAT, CDR2 FQNNGV. The CDR3 sequence is CASSSSFVSNEQYF. As DNA, the CDR3 is TGTGCCAGCAGCTCTTCCTTTGTTAGCAACGAGCAGTACTTC.

This chain connects TRBV10-3 to TRBJ2-7; possible D gene TRBD2, 6 bases. Germline lookup yields CDR1 ENHRY and CDR2 SYGVKD. V lost 0 bases to trimming and J lost 3 bases, with 6 bases between them. The length of the CDR3 is 13 residues. CDR3: CAISESEGYEQYF. The CDR3 region has the DNA TGTGCCATCAGTGAGTCGGAGGGCTACGAGCAGTACTTC.

The chain joins TRBV5-1 to TRBJ1-1, with 12 bases matching TRBD1. Trimming at V came to 4 bases and at J to 5 bases, leaving 6 bases not matched to a gene. Germline CDR1 SGHRS, CDR2 YFSETQ. This CDR3 is built from 15 residues. As DNA, the CDR3 is TGCGCCAGCAGCACCCGGGACAGGGGGCGGACTGAAGCTTTCTTT. Amino acids: CASSTRDRGRTEAFF.

This chain joins TRBV6-5 and TRBJ1-5; D unclear. The V gene lost 7 bases and the J gene lost 3 bases, with 10 bases spanning the gap. The germline CDR1 and CDR2 sequences are MNHEY and SVGAGI. There are 13 residues in the CDR3. CDR3 residues: CASKISINQPQHF. In nucleotides, the CDR3 is TGTGCCAGCAAGATATCTATCAATCAGCCCCAGCATTTT.

This clone has only one observation. The gene calls are TRBV14 and TRBJ1-2; possibly TRBD1 for D (6 bases). Germline lookup yields CDR1 SGHDN and CDR2 FVKESK. The ends were cut back, 0 bases at V and 7 bases at J, with 15 bases in the middle. The CDR3 contains 15 residues. The CDR3 loop is CASSQEGRGVPGYTF. CDR3 coding DNA: TGTGCCAGCAGCCAAGAGGGCAGGGGAGTTCCTGGCTACACCTTC.

This sequence joins TRBV27 and TRBJ1-2; D gene uncertain. CDR1 is MNHEY, CDR2 SMNVEV, per germline (reference sequence). With 0 bases removed from V and 8 bases from J, the gap between germline ends came to 10 bases. The CDR3 consists of 13 residues. The CDR3 DNA reads TGTGCCAGCAGTTTATCGGAGCGAGGGGGCTACACCTTC. Protein product: CASSLSERGGYTF.

The gene calls are TRBV7-2 and TRBJ2-7; D not certain. CDR3 length equals 11 residues. CDR1 SGHTA and CDR2 FQGNSA come from the germline V gene. Trimming pared 4 bases from V and 7 bases from J, leaving 8 bases between. This chain's CDR3 is CASSSGSEQYF. The CDR3 nucleotides read TGTGCCAGCAGCTCCGGTTCAGAGCAGTACTTC.

J is TRBJ1-2 and V is TRBV3-1 (or the pseudogene TRBV3-2); 7 bases fit TRBD1. CDR3 length: 15 residues. The germline V gene has CDR1 LGHDT and CDR2 YNNKEL (reference sequence). Trimming cost V 4 bases and J 5 bases; bases outside gene matches: 10. The CDR3 loop reads CASSLLRDSPYGYTF. CDR3 coding DNA: TGTGCCAGCAGCCTCCTCCGGGACAGTCCATATGGCTACACCTTC.

The chain links TRBV7-9 to TRBJ2-7; TRBD2 matches 8 bases. V lost 4 bases, J lost 7 bases, and 9 bases stayed unmatched. Per the germline V gene, CDR1 is SEHNR and CDR2 is FQNEAQ (reference sequence). The CDR3 is made up of 14 amino acids. The CDR3 DNA sequence: TGTGCCAGCAGCTGGGGACTAGTCGCTAGAGAGCAGTACTTC. Translated, it gives CASSWGLVAREQYF.